The T cell receptor (beta chain) under discussion was sequenced for a study of blood T cell repertoires in COVID-19. Study as a whole: Whether acute or convalescent, the COVID-19 samples came from the United States, Italy and Spain.

As originally analysed: Cell counts per sample came from amplifying reference gene primers. Assay: immunoSEQ multiplex PCR; the TCRdb copy retains only in-frame clones and omits some. D and trimming were read from the DNA, whereas the V and J calls and clone size are those reported in that table. The sample has 150,000 or so clones, 70% to 90% seen once; the top ten hold about 3%. Trimming cost V 4 bases and J 6 bases; bases outside gene matches: 7. The CDR3 contains 16 residues. Germline CDR1 reads SGHDT; CDR2 reads YYEEEE. The TCR comes from a woman aged 40 to 50 with active or convalescent COVID-19. Sequencing was done on a sample of peripheral blood. This chain joins TRBV5-6 and TRBJ2-1; 13 positions agree with TRBD2. This CDR3 reads CASSPRLAGGPNEQFF. CDR3 DNA: TGTGCCAGCAGCCCCCGACTAGCGGGAGGTCCCAATGAGCAGTTCTTC.